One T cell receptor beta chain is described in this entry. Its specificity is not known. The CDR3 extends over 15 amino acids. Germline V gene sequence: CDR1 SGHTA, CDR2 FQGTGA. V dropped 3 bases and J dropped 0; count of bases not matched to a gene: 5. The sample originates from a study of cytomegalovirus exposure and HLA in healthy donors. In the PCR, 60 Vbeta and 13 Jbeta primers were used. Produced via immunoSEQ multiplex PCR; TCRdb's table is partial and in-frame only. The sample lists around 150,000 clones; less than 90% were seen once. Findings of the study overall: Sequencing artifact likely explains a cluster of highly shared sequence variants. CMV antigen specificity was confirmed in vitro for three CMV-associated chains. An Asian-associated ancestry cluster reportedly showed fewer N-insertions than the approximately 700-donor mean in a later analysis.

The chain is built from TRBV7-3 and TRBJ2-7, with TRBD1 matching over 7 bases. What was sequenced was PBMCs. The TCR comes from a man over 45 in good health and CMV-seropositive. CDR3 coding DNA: TGTGCCAGCAGCTTGACAGGGATAAGCTCCTACGAGCAGTACTTC. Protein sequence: CASSLTGISSYEQYF.